These 27 T cell receptor beta chains came from one sample sequenced in a study of OX40 agonist ivuxolimab in advanced cancers. The protocol was immunoSEQ multiplex PCR, while the TCRdb copy is restricted to in-frame clones and leaves out a portion. The data hold 60,000 to 65,000 clones, with roughly 90% observed a single time. The sequenced sample was CD4+ or CD8+ T cells sorted from blood, obtained in a trial of the OX40 agonist ivuxolimab. Source of these receptors: an adult with an advanced solid tumor such as melanoma, head and neck, liver or kidney cancer.

This clone was counted once. The chain combines TRBV11-3 with TRBJ2-3; D remains unclear. Trimming stripped 8 bases from V and 0 bases from J, with 3 bases between. From germline, CDR1 is SGHNT and CDR2 YENEEA. This CDR3 contains 11 residues. CDR3 sequence (DNA): TGTGCCAGCGGTAGCACAGATACGCAGTATTTT. Protein sequence: CASGSTDTQYF.

The V and J genes are TRBV11-3 and TRBJ2-1; 8 bases agree with TRBD2. Trimming at V came to 3 bases and at J to 8 bases, leaving 6 bases not matched to a gene. Germline-derived CDR1 and CDR2 are SGHNT and YENEEA. This CDR3 comprises 14 residues. The CDR3 spells CASSLGRRGDEQFF. The DNA of the CDR3 is TGTGCCAGCAGCTTGGGACGGCGGGGGGATGAGCAGTTCTTC.

The CDR3 reads CASSQDRVVVNEQFF. The CDR3 DNA reads as TGTGCCAGCAGCCAAGACAGGGTAGTCGTCAATGAGCAGTTCTTC. The chain carries TRBV6-5 and TRBJ2-1; 7 positions agree with TRBD1. The CDR3 is 15 residues long. The germline CDR1 and CDR2 sequences are MNHEY and SVGAGI. The J segment lost 6 bases and the V segment lost 6 bases, leaving 11 bases of the junction unmatched.

The chain couples TRBV19 to TRBJ2-3; 8 bases line up with TRBD1. V was clipped by 2 bases and J by 0 bases; unmatched bases: 7. Germline CDR1 is LNHDA and CDR2 is SQIVND (reference sequence). The CDR3 is 17 amino acids. CDR3 DNA: TGTGCCAGTAGTATAACCTCAGGGGGCTATAGCACAGATACGCAGTATTTT. Translation: CASSITSGGYSTDTQYF. Full variable domain (remainder filled in from reference TRBV19 and TRBJ2-3): DGGITQSPKYLFRKEGQNVTLSCEQNLNHDAMYWYRQDPGQGLRLIYYSQIVNDFQKGDIAEGYSVSREKKESFPLTVTSAQKNPTAFYLCASSITSGGYSTDTQYFGPGTRLTVL.

The chain employs TRBV9 and TRBJ1-6, with 7 bases matching TRBD1. The CDR3 runs to 15 residues. Trimming at V came to 3 bases and at J to 5 bases, leaving 5 bases not matched to a gene. Germline V gene data show CDR1 as SGDLS and CDR2 as YYNGEE. CDR3 nucleotides: TGTGCCAGCAGCGCAGAGGGGACAGATAATTCACCCCTCCACTTT. This translates into CASSAEGTDNSPLHF.

The chain carries TRBV6-5 and TRBJ2-2, with D unclear. Germline loops: CDR1 MNHEY, CDR2 SVGAGI. Between the trimmed V and J ends, which lost 1 base and 4 bases, there was a span of 4 bases. This CDR3 region has 13 residues. The CDR3: CASSYLGTGELFF. CDR3 sequence (DNA): TGTGCCAGCAGTTACTTGGGCACCGGGGAGCTGTTTTTT.

In this sample, this clone turned up once. The V gene is TRBV4-2, the J gene TRBJ2-1; 9 nucleotides line up with TRBD2. J gave up 10 bases and V 0 bases, and 10 bases lay outside the gene matches. The CDR3 covers 16 residues. Per the germline V gene, CDR1 is LGHNA and CDR2 is YNFKEQ. The CDR3, as DNA: TGTGCCAGCAGCCAAGATTCGGGGCTAGCGGGAAAAGAGCAGTTCTTC. This gives the protein CASSQDSGLAGKEQFF.

The chain couples TRBV11-3 to TRBJ2-2; the D gene could be TRBD1 or TRBD2 (6 bases each). The germline V gene has CDR1 SGHNT and CDR2 YENEEA. V was trimmed by 2 bases and J by 4 bases, leaving 14 bases between them. The CDR3 contains 16 residues. The CDR3 region has the DNA TGTGCCAGCAGCTTACCCCAGGGGACTTTCACCGGGGAGCTGTTTTTT. Translating it yields CASSLPQGTFTGELFF.

The V gene is TRBV10-1, the J gene TRBJ2-2; D not certain. Germline values: CDR1 WNHNN, CDR2 SYGVQD (reference sequence). With 3 bases removed from V and 7 bases from J, the gap between germline ends came to 6 bases. This CDR3 region has 12 residues. The CDR3, as DNA: TGCGCCAGCAGTGACTGGGACGGGGAGCTGTTTTTT. Encoded protein: CASSDWDGELFF.

The chain is built from TRBV30 and TRBJ2-7; 11 bases line up with TRBD2. J lost 2 bases, V lost 0 bases, and 9 bases had no gene match. The CDR3 spans 17 residues. Per germline, CDR1 GTSNPN and CDR2 SVGIG (reference sequence). The CDR3 region is CAWSVFTSGGPPYEQYF. In DNA, the CDR3 is TGTGCCTGGAGTGTTTTTACTAGCGGGGGCCCCCCCTACGAGCAGTACTTC.

The rearrangement links TRBV7-3 to TRBJ2-2; D is unresolved. V gave up 5 bases and J gave up 1 base, with 8 bases separating them. Germline V gene lookup returns CDR1 SGHTA and CDR2 FQGTGA. The CDR3 totals 14 residues. CDR3 in DNA: TGTGCCAGCAGCCACAACGGGAACACCGGGGAGCTGTTTTTT. Amino acids: CASSHNGNTGELFF.

This chain uses TRBV6-5 with TRBJ2-3; TRBD2 matches at 11 bases. Germline values: CDR1 MNHEY, CDR2 SVGAGI. CDR3 size: 16 residues. Germline trimming cut 4 bases from V and 4 bases from J; bases unmatched to any gene: 7. CDR3 bases: TGTGCCAGCAGTTCCCTACTAGCGGGGGCGTCAGATACGCAGTATTTT. It yields the protein CASSSLLAGASDTQYF.

This clone was seen a handful of times. The gene calls are TRBV5-1 and TRBJ1-6; TRBD1 agrees at 7 bases. Trimming cost V 4 bases and J 8 bases; bases outside gene matches: 9. CDR1 is SGHRS, CDR2 YFSETQ, per germline. CDR3 size: 15 residues. CDR3 amino acids: CASSGEGTAYSPLHF. In DNA form, the CDR3 reads TGCGCCAGCAGCGGGGAGGGGACAGCCTATTCACCCCTCCACTTT.

This clone has only a few counts. This chain uses TRBV13 with TRBJ1-2, with 7 bases aligning to TRBD1. The CDR3 runs to 13 residues. The junction had 3 bases not matched to a gene; V was cut back by 6 bases and J by 2 bases. Germline loops: CDR1 PRHDT, CDR2 FYEKMQ (reference sequence). The CDR3 is CASREGQNYGYTF. The CDR3 nucleotides are TGTGCCAGCAGAGAGGGACAGAACTATGGCTACACCTTC.

The gene calls are TRBV14 and TRBJ1-1; D may be TRBD1 (6 bases). Germline V lookup: CDR1 SGHDN, CDR2 FVKESK. The V end lost 2 bases, the J end lost 8 bases, and 18 bases lay between the germline ends. The CDR3 is 15 residues long. The CDR3 nucleotides are TGTGCCAGCAGCCAACGGGGGGGCCGGGCCGGGGAAGCTTTCTTT. This encodes CASSQRGGRAGEAFF.

The genes are TRBV5-1 and TRBJ1-5, with TRBD1 matching over 8 bases. J was trimmed by 4 bases and V by 0 bases; bases with no gene match: 3. Germline V gives CDR1 SGHRS, CDR2 YFSETQ. The CDR3 has 15 amino acids. CDR3 in amino acids: CASSLGTGSNQPQHF. DNA for the CDR3: TGCGCCAGCAGCTTGGGGACAGGGTCGAATCAGCCCCAGCATTTT.

The V and J genes are TRBV30 and TRBJ1-2, with a tentative D call TRBD1 (5 bases). This CDR3 is built from 14 residues. V gave up 0 bases and J gave up 3 bases, with 11 bases separating them. Germline lookup yields CDR1 GTSNPN and CDR2 SVGIG (reference sequence). CDR3 residues: CAWSVWAGHYGYTF. For the CDR3, the DNA is TGTGCCTGGAGTGTATGGGCAGGGCACTATGGCTACACCTTC.

The genes are TRBV19 and TRBJ1-5; maybe TRBD1 (6 bases). The CDR3 runs to 14 residues. V lost 7 bases to trimming and J lost 7 bases, with 17 bases between them. CDR1 is LNHDA, CDR2 SQIVND, per germline (reference sequence). CDR3 sequence reads: CASTLGGGGQPQHF. In DNA form, the CDR3 reads TGTGCCAGTACCCTTGGTGGGGGCGGACAGCCCCAGCATTTT.

A single count supports this clone. The V call is TRBV6-5, the J call TRBJ2-5; the match to TRBD2 covers 7 bases. Germline V gene data show CDR1 as MNHEY and CDR2 as SVGAGI. The CDR3 runs 13 residues. V lost 6 bases, J lost 1 base, and 2 bases stayed unmatched. CDR3 loop: CASRGTTQETQYF. CDR3 DNA sequence: TGTGCCAGCAGGGGGACTACCCAAGAGACCCAGTACTTC.

The genes are TRBV6-5 and TRBJ2-7; TRBD2 agrees at 8 bases. This CDR3 is 13 amino acids long. V lost 10 bases and J lost 7; bases outside the gene matches: 12. CDR1 MNHEY and CDR2 SVGAGI come from the germline V gene. In nucleotides, the CDR3 is TGTGCCACGAGCTCCCCGGGGGGGTTGGAGCAGTACTTC. The encoded protein is CATSSPGGLEQYF.

The chain couples TRBV29-1 to TRBJ2-3, with 7 bases fitting TRBD1. Per the germline V gene, CDR1 is SQVTM and CDR2 is ANQGSEA. The J segment lost 4 bases and the V segment lost 0 bases, leaving 7 bases of the junction unmatched. CDR3 size: 15 residues. The CDR3 sequence: CSVEEQGTFADTQYF. CDR3 bases: TGCAGCGTTGAAGAACAGGGGACCTTCGCAGATACGCAGTATTTT.

On this clone: One end of the junction does not line up with germline, which may come from a read error. The chain carries TRBV7-7 and TRBJ2-3, with 7 positions matching TRBD2. The CDR3 is 14 residues long. The V gene's germline CDR1 is SSHAT and CDR2 FNYEAQ (reference sequence). This chain's CDR3 is CASSVSGAGDTQYF. Written as DNA, the CDR3 is TGTGCTAGCAGCGTCAGCGGGGCAGGGGATACGCAGTATTTT.

The chain uses TRBV6-1 and TRBJ2-3, with D maybe TRBD1 (6 bases). Trimming stripped 4 bases from V and 2 bases from J, with 13 bases between. The germline V gene encodes CDR1 MNHNS and CDR2 SASEGT. The CDR3 is 15 residues long. CDR3 residues: CASSGVGAFTDTQYF. DNA of the CDR3: TGTGCCAGCAGTGGGGTGGGGGCCTTCACAGATACGCAGTATTTT.

CDR3 bases: TGCGCCAGCAGCTTGGATGGGGTGGATGGCTACACCTTC. It encodes CASSLDGVDGYTF. V gene TRBV5-1 combines with J gene TRBJ1-2; the D is unclear. The CDR3 loop spans 13 amino acids. Germline assignment: CDR1 SGHRS and CDR2 YFSETQ. V lost 0 bases and J lost 6, with 9 bases in between.

Points on this clone: One junction end disagrees with the germline gene, perhaps due to a read error. V usage is TRBV7-7 and J usage is TRBJ2-1; no reliable D call. The length of the CDR3 is 15 residues. Germline-derived CDR1 and CDR2 are SSHAT and FNYEAQ (reference sequence). CDR3 sequence reads: CASSFRLSSYNEQFF. In nucleotides, the CDR3 is TGTGCTAGCAGCTTCAGACTGTCCAGCTACAATGAGCAGTTCTTC.

The J gene is TRBJ2-3, the V gene TRBV29-1, with 7 positions matching TRBD2. The CDR3 covers 14 residues. The germline CDR1 and CDR2 sequences are SQVTM and ANQGSEA. V shed 4 bases and J 6 bases; nucleotides not matched to a gene: 10. The DNA of the CDR3 is TGCAGCGTTGGGGGAGGGGCTGAAGGGGATACGCAGTATTTT. It encodes CSVGGGAEGDTQYF.

This clone was counted a single time. This chain uses TRBV2 with TRBJ2-2; the D gene is possibly TRBD2 (5 bases). CDR1 SNHLY and CDR2 FYNNEI come from the germline V gene. Deletions cut 11 bases from V and 6 bases from J, with 16 bases between. This CDR3 has 13 residues. This CDR3 reads CASRGTGSGELFF. CDR3 DNA sequence: TGTGCCTCCCGGGGTACTGGATCCGGGGAGCTGTTTTTT.